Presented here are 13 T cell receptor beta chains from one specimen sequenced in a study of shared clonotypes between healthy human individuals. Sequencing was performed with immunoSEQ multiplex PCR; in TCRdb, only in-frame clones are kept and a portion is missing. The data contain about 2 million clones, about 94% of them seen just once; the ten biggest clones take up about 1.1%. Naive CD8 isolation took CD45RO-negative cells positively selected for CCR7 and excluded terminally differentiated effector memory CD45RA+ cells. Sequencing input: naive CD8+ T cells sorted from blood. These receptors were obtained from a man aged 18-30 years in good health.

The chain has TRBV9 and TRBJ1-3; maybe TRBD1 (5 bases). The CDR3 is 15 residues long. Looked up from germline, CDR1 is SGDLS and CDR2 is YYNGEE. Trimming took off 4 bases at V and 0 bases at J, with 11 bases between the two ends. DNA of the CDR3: TGTGCCAGCAGCCCCGAGGGGAGCTCTGGAAACACCATATATTTT. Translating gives CASSPEGSSGNTIYF.

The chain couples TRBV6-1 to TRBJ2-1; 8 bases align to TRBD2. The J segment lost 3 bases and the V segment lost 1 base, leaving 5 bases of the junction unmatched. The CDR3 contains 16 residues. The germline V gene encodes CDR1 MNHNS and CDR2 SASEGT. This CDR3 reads CASSEGRGGVYNEQFF. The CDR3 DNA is TGTGCCAGCAGTGAAGGACGGGGGGGAGTCTACAATGAGCAGTTCTTC.

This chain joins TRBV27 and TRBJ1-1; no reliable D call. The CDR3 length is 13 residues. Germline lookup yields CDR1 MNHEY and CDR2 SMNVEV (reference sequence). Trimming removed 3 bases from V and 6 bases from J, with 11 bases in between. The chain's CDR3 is CASSFAVGAEAFF. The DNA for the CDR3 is TGTGCCAGCAGTTTCGCTGTCGGCGCTGAAGCTTTCTTT.

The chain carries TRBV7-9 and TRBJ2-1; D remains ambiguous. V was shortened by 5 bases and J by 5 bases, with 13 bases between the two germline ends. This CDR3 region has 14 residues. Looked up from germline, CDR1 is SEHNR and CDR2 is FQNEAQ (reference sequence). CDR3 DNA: TGTGCCAGCAGCGGCCATAACCCCAACAATGAGCAGTTCTTC. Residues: CASSGHNPNNEQFF.

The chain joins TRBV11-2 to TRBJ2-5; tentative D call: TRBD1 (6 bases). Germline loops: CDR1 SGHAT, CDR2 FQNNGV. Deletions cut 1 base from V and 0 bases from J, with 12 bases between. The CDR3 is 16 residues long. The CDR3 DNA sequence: TGTGCCAGCAGCTTAGGACAGGCCCTGTACCAAGAGACCCAGTACTTC. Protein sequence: CASSLGQALYQETQYF.

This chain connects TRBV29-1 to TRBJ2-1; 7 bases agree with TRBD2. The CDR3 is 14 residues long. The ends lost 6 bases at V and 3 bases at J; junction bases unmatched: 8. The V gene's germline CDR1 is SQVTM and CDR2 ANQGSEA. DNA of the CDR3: TGCAGCGTAGTTCTAGCGGCCGGCTACAATGAGCAGTTCTTC. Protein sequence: CSVVLAAGYNEQFF.

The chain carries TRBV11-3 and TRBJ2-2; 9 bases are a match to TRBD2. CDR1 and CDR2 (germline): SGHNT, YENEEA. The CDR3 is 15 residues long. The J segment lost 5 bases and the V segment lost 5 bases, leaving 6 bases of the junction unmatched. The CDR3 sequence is CASSPLRGGTGELFF. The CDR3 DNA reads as TGTGCCAGCAGCCCCTTGCGGGGGGGTACCGGGGAGCTGTTTTTT.

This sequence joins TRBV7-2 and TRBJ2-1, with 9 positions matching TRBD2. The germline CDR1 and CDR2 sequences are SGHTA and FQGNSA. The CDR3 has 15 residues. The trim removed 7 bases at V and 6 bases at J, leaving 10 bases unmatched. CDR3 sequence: CASTWLAGQANEQFF. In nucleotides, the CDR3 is TGTGCCAGCACATGGCTAGCGGGGCAAGCCAATGAGCAGTTCTTC.

CDR3 DNA: TGTGCCAGCAGCCCGAACACGGGACAGGGCTCCTACGAGCAGTACTTC. It codes for CASSPNTGQGSYEQYF. This chain joins TRBV6-6 and TRBJ2-7, with TRBD1 matching over 9 bases. The J segment lost 0 bases and the V segment lost 6 bases, leaving 9 bases of the junction unmatched. Per the germline V gene, CDR1 is MNHNY and CDR2 is SVGAGI (reference sequence). The CDR3 runs to 16 residues.

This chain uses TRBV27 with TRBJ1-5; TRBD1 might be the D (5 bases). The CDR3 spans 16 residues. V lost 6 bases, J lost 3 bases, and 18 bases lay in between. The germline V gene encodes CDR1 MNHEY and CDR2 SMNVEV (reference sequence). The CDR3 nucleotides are TGTGCCAGCAGCGGTGGGCAGGGTAAGGCCAATCAGCCCCAGCATTTT. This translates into CASSGGQGKANQPQHF.

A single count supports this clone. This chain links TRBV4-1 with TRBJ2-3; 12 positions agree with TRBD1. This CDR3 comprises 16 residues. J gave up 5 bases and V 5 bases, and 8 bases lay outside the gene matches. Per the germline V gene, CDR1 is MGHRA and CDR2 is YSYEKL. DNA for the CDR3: TGCGCCAGCAGCGCCCGGGACAGGGGGCTGGTAGATACGCAGTATTTT. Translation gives CASSARDRGLVDTQYF.

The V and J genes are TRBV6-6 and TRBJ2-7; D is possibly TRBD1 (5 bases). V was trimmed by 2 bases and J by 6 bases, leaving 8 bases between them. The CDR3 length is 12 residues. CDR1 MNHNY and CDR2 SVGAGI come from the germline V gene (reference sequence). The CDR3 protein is CASSYGATEQYF. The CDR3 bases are TGTGCCAGCAGTTACGGGGCAACCGAGCAGTACTTC.

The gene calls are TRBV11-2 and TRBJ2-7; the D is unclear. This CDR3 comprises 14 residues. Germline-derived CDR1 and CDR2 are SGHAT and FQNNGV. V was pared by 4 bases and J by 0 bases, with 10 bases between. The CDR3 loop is CASSSSTPSYEQYF. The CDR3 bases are TGTGCCAGCAGCTCCTCGACACCCTCCTACGAGCAGTACTTC.